A single sample is the source of the 10 T cell receptor beta chains below, sequenced in a study of T cells in Graves' hyperthyroidism and ophthalmopathy. From RNA transcripts, TCR beta CDR3 regions were amplified. Using the HTBI primer set, a first-round RT-PCR was run on the TCR CDR3. TCRdb re-called the multiplex PCR reads with MiXCR, one entry per CDR3 protein. The profile covers approximately 620,000 distinct CDR3 sequences, with roughly 15% appearing a single time and around 3.3% taken by the ten largest. The sequenced material came from blood. These receptors all stem from a woman aged 40 to 50 with Graves' ophthalmopathy.

This clonotype was picked up a small number of times. The rearrangement uses TRBV19 and TRBJ1-4; D may be TRBD1 (5 bases). V dropped 5 bases and J dropped 5 bases, with 12 bases sitting between them. There are 14 residues in the CDR3. Germline CDR1 and CDR2: LNHDA and SQIVND (reference sequence). The CDR3 nucleotides read TGTGCCAGTAGTCCGGGGCTGGAGAATGAAAAACTGTTTTTT. Residues: CASSPGLENEKLFF.

A few counts support this clonotype. The chain carries TRBV11-2 and TRBJ2-3, with 9 bases that match TRBD2. Germline V gene lookup returns CDR1 SGHAT and CDR2 FQNNGV. J was trimmed by 2 bases and V by 5 bases; bases with no gene match: 11. This CDR3 is built from 17 residues. CDR3 DNA sequence: TGTGCCAGCAGCCCCGATGAGCGGGGGGCAAACACAGATACGCAGTATTTT. Translated: CASSPDERGANTDTQYF.

This clonotype has only a few counts. The chain carries TRBV27 and TRBJ2-7, with D unresolved. The germline V and J ends were trimmed by 7 bases and 2 bases, with 12 bases remaining between them. The germline gives CDR1 MNHEY, CDR2 SMNVEV (reference sequence). This CDR3 region has 13 residues. As DNA, the CDR3 is TGTGCCAGCAAACAAGGTGCCCCCTACGAGCAGTACTTC. Amino acids: CASKQGAPYEQYF.

This clonotype was detected ten times or more. This rearrangement joins TRBV30 to TRBJ2-1, with 10 nucleotides matching TRBD2. The germline CDR1 and CDR2 sequences are GTSNPN and SVGIG (reference sequence). This CDR3 is 13 amino acids long. The V and J ends lost 7 bases and 5 bases, in that order; junction bases with no gene match: 5. The CDR3 nucleotides read TGTGCCTCAGCTAGCGGGAGCAACAATGAGCAGTTCTTC. This gives the protein CASASGSNNEQFF.

The gene calls are TRBV18 and TRBJ2-5, with TRBD2 as a possible D gene (5 bases). The CDR3 consists of 16 residues. V lost 5 bases and J lost 6, with 22 bases in between. Germline V gene lookup returns CDR1 KGHSH and CDR2 LQKENI. Here the CDR3 DNA reads TGTGCCAGCTCATCTCTCGGACTCACAGTCGGGAAGACCCAGTACTTC. As protein: CASSSLGLTVGKTQYF.

This clonotype has a count of ten or more. This chain joins TRBV28 and TRBJ2-4; D tentatively fits TRBD1 or TRBD2 (6 bases each). The CDR3 extends over 19 amino acids. Per germline, CDR1 MDHEN and CDR2 SYDVKM. V was pared by 1 base and J by 0 bases, with 19 bases between. The CDR3 DNA reads as TGTGCCAGCAGTTTATTTTTAGGGGGGCGTAACGTAGCCAAAAACATTCAGTACTTC. Encoded protein: CASSLFLGGRNVAKNIQYF.

This clonotype has a count of ten or more. The rearrangement links TRBV6-2 or TRBV6-3 to TRBJ2-1, with 9 bases fitting TRBD2. With 6 bases clipped from V and 6 bases from J, the junction kept 6 bases outside the gene matches. CDR1 is MNHEY and CDR2 is SVGEGT in the germline V gene. The CDR3 is 14 residues long. The CDR3 region is CASSAGTSSNEQFF. CDR3 nucleotide sequence: TGTGCCAGCAGCGCCGGGACTAGCAGCAATGAGCAGTTCTTC.

The CDR3 here is CSVPGTQTYEQYF. CDR3 bases: TGCAGCGTACCCGGGACCCAGACCTACGAGCAGTACTTC. The chain carries TRBV29-1 and TRBJ2-7; D may correspond to TRBD1 or TRBD2 (5 bases each). Germline V CDR1 and CDR2: SQVTM, ANQGSEA. This CDR3 spans 13 amino acids. The V end was cut by 6 bases, the J end by 2 bases, with 14 bases between.

This clonotype was observed a few times. V usage is TRBV7-3 and J usage is TRBJ2-3; D remains unclear. Trimming shortened V by 5 bases and J by 6 bases, and 12 bases separated the two germline ends. Germline CDR1 reads SGHTA; CDR2 reads FQGTGA. This CDR3 spans 13 amino acids. The CDR3 nucleotides read TGTGCCAGCAGCCTTAGGTACGAGGATACGCAGTATTTT. Protein: CASSLRYEDTQYF.

This clonotype occurred many times. The chain combines TRBV30 with TRBJ2-7; possibly TRBD2 for D (5 bases). V lost 6 bases and J lost 4, with 10 bases in between. Germline V gives CDR1 GTSNPN, CDR2 SVGIG (reference sequence). The CDR3 has 11 amino acids. Here the CDR3 DNA reads TGTGCCTGTGACTGGAGGTACGAGCAGTACTTC. Translating it yields CACDWRYEQYF. Full variable domain (rest looked up from reference TRBV30 and TRBJ2-7): SQTIHQWPATLVQPVGSPLSLECTVEGTSNPNLYWYRQAAGRGLQLLFYSVGIGQISSEVPQNLSASRPQDRQFILSSKKLLLSDSGFYLCACDWRYEQYFGPGTRLTVT.